This T cell receptor (beta chain) came from a study of T cells after posttransplantation cyclophosphamide. Cyclophosphamide on days +3 and +4 followed busulfan-fludarabine conditioning and a marrow graft. Clones were read by immunoSEQ multiplex PCR, and TCRdb kept only the in-frame ones, dropping some. Here the sample spans 12,000 or so clones, over 80% being singletons. Source: PBMCs, taken after allogeneic stem cell transplant with posttransplant cyclophosphamide. This receptor was identified in a female patient younger than 45 who received an allogeneic stem cell transplant from an unrelated donor, was CMV-positive, and had no GVHD. Part of the T cells may come from the graft donor.

Here the CDR3 DNA reads TGTGCCAGCTCCCTCCAGGGGCCTTATAGCAATCAGCCCCAGCATTTT. This codes for CASSLQGPYSNQPQHF. The J gene is TRBJ1-5, the V gene TRBV18; the D gene is possibly TRBD1 (6 bases). The CDR3 is 16 residues long. V lost 6 bases and J lost 0, with 15 bases in between. Germline V gene lookup returns CDR1 KGHSH and CDR2 LQKENI. The full variable domain, with the rest looked up from reference TRBV18 and TRBJ1-5, is NAGVMQNPRHLVRRRGQEARLRCSPMKGHSHVYWYRQLPEEGLKFMVYLQKENIIDESGMPKERFSAEFPKEGPSILRIQQVVRGDSAAYFCASSLQGPYSNQPQHFGDGTRLSIL.